This T cell receptor beta chain was retrieved from a study of control samples from healthy donors and cancer patients. Germline V lookup: CDR1 LGHDT, CDR2 YNNKEL (reference sequence). V shed 3 bases and J shed 3 bases, with 17 bases lying between them. The CDR3 extends over 16 amino acids. The table came from immunoSEQ multiplex PCR; TCRdb's copy has only in-frame clones and leaves some out. The table shows under 130,000 clones, with about 80% occurring only once. The TCR originated in a woman between 50 and 59 years old in good health. Material: blood. The chain employs TRBV3-1 (or the pseudogene TRBV3-2) and TRBJ1-2; D is unresolved. The CDR3 protein is CASSHLGTEDHYGYTF. The CDR3 DNA follows: TGTGCCAGCAGCCATTTGGGAACTGAGGATCACTATGGCTACACCTTC.